The rows below give T cell receptor beta chains drawn from one sample of a study of blood T cells in healthy people across ages. Via MiXCR, TCRdb re-called the 5' RACE reads, giving one row per CDR3 protein. The table shows around 690,000 distinct CDR3 sequences, with 58% occurring only once. Material: blood. These receptor sequences come from a man aged 60 to 69 in good health. Each CDR3 is given with its conserved first and last residue. Each record gives: V gene, clone size, J gene, D gene, CDR3 DNA, CDR3 protein. The D gene is left open where the match is weak. Expanded clones are given a class, and other clones once, few, many or no size at all.

>TRBV20-1|.|TRBJ2-7|.
TGCAGTGCTACCCCGGACGGGTACGAGCAGTACTTC
CSATPDGYEQYF
>TRBV21-1|.|TRBJ2-1|.
TGTGAAAGTCCCGGGACAGGGTTCAAGCAGTTCTTC
CESPGTGFKQFF
>TRBV3-1|.|TRBJ1-1|.
TGTGCCAGCAGCCAAGATCGGACAGAGGGGGCTGAAGCTTTCTTT
CASSQDRTEGAEAFF
>TRBV5-1|.|TRBJ1-2|.
TGCGCCAGCAGCGTTGCAAGGAGCTTCCAGGGCTACACCTTC
CASSVARSFQGYTF
>TRBV5-1|.|TRBJ2-7|TRBD1
TGCGCCAGCAGCTTGGTGGACAGGGAGGCGGACGAGCAGTACTTC
CASSLVDREADEQYF
>TRBV20-1|.|TRBJ2-3|TRBD2
TGCAGTGCTAGAGCCGGTGGACTAGCCCCTGGAGATACGCAGTATTTT
CSARAGGLAPGDTQYF
>TRBV5-1|.|TRBJ2-7|.
TGCGCCAGCAGCTTGGAGGCGGGGGCCCTGAGCTCCTACGAGCAGTACTTC
CASSLEAGALSSYEQYF
>TRBV29-1|few|TRBJ2-5|TRBD2
TGCAGCGTTACCGGGACTAGGGGTCTGGAGACCCAGTACTTC
CSVTGTRGLETQYF
>TRBV6-1|.|TRBJ2-3|TRBD2
TGTGCCAGCAGTGAGACACTAGCGCCGGTAGATACGCAGTATTTT
CASSETLAPVDTQYF
>TRBV20-1|.|TRBJ2-1|TRBD2
TGCAGTGCTAGAGATGTTGCTAGCGGGAGATATGAGCAGTTCTTC
CSARDVASGRYEQFF
>TRBV20-1|.|TRBJ1-2|.
TGCAGTGCGGCTAGGAGCGAGATTGGGTTAGACTATGGCTACACCTTC
CSAARSEIGLDYGYTF
>TRBV15|.|TRBJ1-6|TRBD1
TGTGCCACCAGCAGAGAGCCGGGACAGGGTAGATCACCCCTCCACTTT
CATSREPGQGRSPLHF
>TRBV6-6|few|TRBJ2-5|TRBD1
TGTGCCAGCAGTACCCGGGACAGGGGGGGCCAGTACTTC
CASSTRDRGGQYF
>TRBV20-1|.|TRBJ1-4|.
TGCAGTGCTAGTATCCCAGGGCTGAGGGTTGAAAAACTGTTTTTT
CSASIPGLRVEKLFF
>TRBV10-2|.|TRBJ2-1|.
TGCGCCAGCAGACAGGGTGGGGGGTACAATGAGCAGTTCTTC
CASRQGGGYNEQFF
>TRBV2|many|TRBJ2-5|TRBD2
TGTGCCAGTAGTAGACTAGCGGGGGGGCAAGAGACCCAGTACTTC
CASSRLAGGQETQYF
>TRBV20-1|.|TRBJ2-4|.
TGCAGTGCTAGTTACGCCCCTCCCCCTAAGGACATTCAGTACTTC
CSASYAPPPKDIQYF
>TRBV12-3/TRBV12-4|many|TRBJ2-5|.
TGTGCCAGCAGCTTTGGGGAGACCCAGTACTTC
CASSFGETQYF
>TRBV5-1|few|TRBJ2-1|.
TGCGCCAGCAGCTTGGAGGGGGTTCCGTTCTTC
CASSLEGVPFF
>TRBV28|few|TRBJ2-6|.
TGTGCCAGCACCTCCCAAGGGGCCCACCACTCTGGGGCCAACGTCCTGACTTTC
CASTSQGAHHSGANVLTF
>TRBV29-1|.|TRBJ1-2|.
TGCAGCGTTGGGAAGGGTTATGGCTACACCTTC
CSVGKGYGYTF
>TRBV29-1|many|TRBJ2-1|.
TGCAGCGTTGATTTCCGATACAATGAGCAGTTCTTC
CSVDFRYNEQFF
>TRBV5-6|many|TRBJ1-2|TRBD1
TGTGCCAGCAGCCCGGGACAGGGTGGCTACACCTTC
CASSPGQGGYTF
>TRBV4-1|.|TRBJ2-1|TRBD2
TGCGCCAGCAGCCAGCGTCTAGCGGGGGTAAAGGATGAGCAGTTCTTC
CASSQRLAGVKDEQFF
>TRBV3-1|.|TRBJ2-5|.
TGTGCCAGCAGCCTCGTTTCGGCAGGTCGGGAGACCCAGTACTTC
CASSLVSAGRETQYF
>TRBV12-3/TRBV12-4|.|TRBJ2-3|.
TGTGCCAGCAGTTCCGTAGTTACGCAGTATTTT
CASSSVVTQYF